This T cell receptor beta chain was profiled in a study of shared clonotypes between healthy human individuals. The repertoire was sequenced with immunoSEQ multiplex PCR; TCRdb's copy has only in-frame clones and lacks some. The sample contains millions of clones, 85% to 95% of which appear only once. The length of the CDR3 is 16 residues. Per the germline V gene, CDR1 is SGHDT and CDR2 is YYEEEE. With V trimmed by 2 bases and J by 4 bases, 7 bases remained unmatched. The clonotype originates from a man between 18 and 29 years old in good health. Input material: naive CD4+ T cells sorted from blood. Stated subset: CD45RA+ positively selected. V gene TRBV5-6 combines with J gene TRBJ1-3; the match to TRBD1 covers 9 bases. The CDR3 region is CASSFLGTGIGNTIYF. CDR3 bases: TGTGCCAGCAGCTTTCTCGGGACAGGGATCGGAAACACCATATATTTT. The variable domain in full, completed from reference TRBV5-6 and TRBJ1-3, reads DAGVTQSPTHLIKTRGQQVTLRCSPKSGHDTVSWYQQALGQGPQFIFQYYEEEERQRGNFPDRFSGHQFPNYSSELNVNALLLGDSALYLCASSFLGTGIGNTIYFGEGSWLTVV.